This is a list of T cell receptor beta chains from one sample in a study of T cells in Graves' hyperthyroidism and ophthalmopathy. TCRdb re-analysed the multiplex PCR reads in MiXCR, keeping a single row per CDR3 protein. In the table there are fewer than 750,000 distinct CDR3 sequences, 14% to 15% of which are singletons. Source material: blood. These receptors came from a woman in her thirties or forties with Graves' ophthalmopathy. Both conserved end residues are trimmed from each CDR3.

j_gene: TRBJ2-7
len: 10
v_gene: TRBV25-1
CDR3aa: ASKGGGYEQY

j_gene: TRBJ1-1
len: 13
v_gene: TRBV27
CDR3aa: ASSPLGPSPTEAF

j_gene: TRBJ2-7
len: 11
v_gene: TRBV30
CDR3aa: AWRVNQGDEQY

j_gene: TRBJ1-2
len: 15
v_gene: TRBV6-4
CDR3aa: ASRGLTGGPANYGYT

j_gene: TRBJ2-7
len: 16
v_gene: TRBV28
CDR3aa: ASRRSGTSGRPGYEQY

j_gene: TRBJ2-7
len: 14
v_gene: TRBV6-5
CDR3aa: ASSYLPGRNSYEQY

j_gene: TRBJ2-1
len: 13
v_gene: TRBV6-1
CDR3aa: ASSEAKGPYNEQF

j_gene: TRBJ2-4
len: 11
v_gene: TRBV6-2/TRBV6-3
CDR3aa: ASLDRYENIQY

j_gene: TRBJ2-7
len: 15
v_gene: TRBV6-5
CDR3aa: ASSYGQGAHRRSEQY

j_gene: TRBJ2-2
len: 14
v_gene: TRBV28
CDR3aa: ASSILAGASSGELF

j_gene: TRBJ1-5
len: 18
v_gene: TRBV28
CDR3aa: ASRSIRGGRNLYSNQPQH

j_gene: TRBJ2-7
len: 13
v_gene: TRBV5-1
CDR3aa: ASSPQRRSSYEQY

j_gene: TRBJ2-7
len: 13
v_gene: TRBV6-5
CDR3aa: ASSYGAGEGYEQY

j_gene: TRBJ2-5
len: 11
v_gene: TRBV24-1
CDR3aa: ATSRGASETQY

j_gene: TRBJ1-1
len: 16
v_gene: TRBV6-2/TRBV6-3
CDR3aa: ASSPSFWGAQGETEAF

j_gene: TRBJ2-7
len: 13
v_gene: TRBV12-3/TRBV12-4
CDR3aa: ASSPRGQTAYEQY

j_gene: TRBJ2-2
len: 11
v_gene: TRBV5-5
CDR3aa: ASSWRGEGELF

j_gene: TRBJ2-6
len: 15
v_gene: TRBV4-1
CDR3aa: ASSQAAIRAGANVLT

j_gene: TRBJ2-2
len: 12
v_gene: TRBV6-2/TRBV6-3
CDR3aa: ASSRPWGSGELF

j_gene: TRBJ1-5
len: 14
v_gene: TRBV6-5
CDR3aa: ASSYSAPLFNQPQH

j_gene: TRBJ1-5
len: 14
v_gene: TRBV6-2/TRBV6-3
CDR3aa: ASSYGGGSHDQPQH

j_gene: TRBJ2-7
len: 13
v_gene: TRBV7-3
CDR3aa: ASSLAGGKDYEQY

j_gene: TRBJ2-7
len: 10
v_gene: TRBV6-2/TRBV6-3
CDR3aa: ASSYRAYEQY

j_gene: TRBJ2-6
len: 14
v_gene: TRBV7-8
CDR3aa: ASSLTPGSGANVLT

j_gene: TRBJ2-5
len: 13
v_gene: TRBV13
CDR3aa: ASSLVGRVSKTQY

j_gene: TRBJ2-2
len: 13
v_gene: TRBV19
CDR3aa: ASRLQGKSTGELF

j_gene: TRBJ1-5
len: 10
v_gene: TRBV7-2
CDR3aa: ASSLTSQPQH

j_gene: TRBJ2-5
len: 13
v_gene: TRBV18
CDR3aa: ASSPPTKYQETQY

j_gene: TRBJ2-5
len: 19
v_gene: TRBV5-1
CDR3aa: ASSDVGVFLSHSGLQETQY

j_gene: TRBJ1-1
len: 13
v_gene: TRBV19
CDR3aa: ASSLELGMNTEAF

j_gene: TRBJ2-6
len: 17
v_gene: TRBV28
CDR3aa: ASSPALTGTYSGANVLT

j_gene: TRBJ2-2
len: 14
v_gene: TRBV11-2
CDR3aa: ASSLYGAAQTGELF

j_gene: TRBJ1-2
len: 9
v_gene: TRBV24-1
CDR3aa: ATSDFYGYT

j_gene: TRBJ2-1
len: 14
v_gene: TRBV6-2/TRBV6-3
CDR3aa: ASSPHGGRDYNEQF

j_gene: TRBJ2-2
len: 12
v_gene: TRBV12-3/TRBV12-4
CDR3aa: ASTDRRGPGELF

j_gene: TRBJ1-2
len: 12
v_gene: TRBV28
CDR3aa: ASSRTTGGYGYT

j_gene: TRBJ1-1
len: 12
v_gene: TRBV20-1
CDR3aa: SATEDRANTEAF

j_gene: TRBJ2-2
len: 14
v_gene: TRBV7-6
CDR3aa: ASSPPGSEGTGELF

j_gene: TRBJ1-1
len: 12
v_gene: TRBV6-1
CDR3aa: ATRLDREYTEAF